Below are 28 T cell receptor beta chains sequenced from a single sample in a study of identical twins. TCRdb analysed the 5' RACE reads with MiXCR anew, one entry per CDR3 protein. Found here are 200,000 to 250,000 distinct CDR3 sequences, 6.5% to 8% of them singletons; the top ten hold 13% to 15%. The same data also contributed to another study, on T cells expressing NK-cell markers.

What was sequenced was CD8+ T cells sorted from blood. The receptors come from a woman under 30 in good health.

The chain recombines TRBV7-8 with TRBJ2-7; D is unclear. V was clipped by 5 bases and J by 7 bases, with 21 bases between them. Germline V CDR1 and CDR2: SGHVS, FQNEAQ. This CDR3 spans 15 amino acids. The CDR3 here is CASSMRSVSSREQYF. DNA of the CDR3: TGTGCCAGCAGCATGAGGTCGGTCTCCTCCCGGGAGCAGTACTTC.

This clonotype has more than one count but fewer than ten. The rearrangement links TRBV20-1 to TRBJ2-1, with a weak D call TRBD2 (6 bases). Germline V gives CDR1 DFQATT, CDR2 SNEGSKA (reference sequence). The CDR3 extends over 16 amino acids. V was trimmed by 3 bases and J by 5 bases, leaving 20 bases between them. CDR3 nucleotides: TGCAGTGCTAGCCTAAGACTAGTAGGACCCCACAATGAGCAGTTCTTC. Translated: CSASLRLVGPHNEQFF.

This clonotype occurred a few times. This sequence joins TRBV12-3 or TRBV12-4 and TRBJ2-2; 13 nucleotides align to TRBD2. The V and J ends lost 6 bases and 6 bases, in that order; junction bases with no gene match: 4. The CDR3 is 15 amino acids. The CDR3 loop reads CASRPTSGRAGELFF. As DNA, the CDR3 is TGTGCCAGCAGACCCACTAGCGGGAGGGCCGGGGAGCTGTTTTTT.

In this sample, this clonotype turned up many times. The chain recombines TRBV7-9 with TRBJ1-2; D gene ambiguous. Germline CDR1 SEHNR, CDR2 FQNEAQ (reference sequence). V lost 2 bases and J lost 1, with 11 bases in between. This CDR3 region has 15 residues. CDR3 nucleotides: TGTGCCAGCAGCTTACCGCAAGCGAGTAACTATGGCTACACCTTC. It translates to CASSLPQASNYGYTF.

This clonotype was detected many times. The chain carries TRBV4-2 and TRBJ1-2; D perhaps matches TRBD1 (6 bases). V shed 1 base and J shed 0 bases, with 12 bases lying between them. Germline values: CDR1 LGHNA, CDR2 YNFKEQ. The CDR3 sequence is 16 residues long. CDR3 sequence reads: CASSQALGQTNYGYTF. The CDR3 DNA follows: TGTGCCAGCAGCCAAGCTCTTGGACAGACTAACTATGGCTACACCTTC.

This clonotype was seen only a few times. This chain joins TRBV9 and TRBJ1-2, with D possibly being TRBD1 (5 bases). The V gene's germline CDR1 is SGDLS and CDR2 YYNGEE. The CDR3 runs to 14 residues. V was shortened by 3 bases and J by 6 bases, with 15 bases between the two germline ends. The CDR3 DNA reads TGTGCCAGCAGCGGGCCGGACAACTCTAATGGCTACACCTTC. Translating gives CASSGPDNSNGYTF.

Ten or more counts support this clonotype. The gene calls are TRBV20-1 and TRBJ2-1; D gene unclear. V was shortened by 2 bases and J by 9 bases, with 11 bases between the two germline ends. The CDR3 sequence is 12 residues long. The germline gives CDR1 DFQATT, CDR2 SNEGSKA (reference sequence). The CDR3 protein is CSARLKGREQFF. CDR3 sequence (DNA): TGCAGTGCTAGACTAAAAGGGCGTGAGCAGTTCTTC.

The chain combines TRBV27 with TRBJ1-4, with D maybe TRBD1 (5 bases). Germline V gene lookup returns CDR1 MNHEY and CDR2 SMNVEV (reference sequence). Trimming left V 9 bases short and J 5 bases short, with 7 bases between. This CDR3 is built from 11 residues. This CDR3 reads CARRDNEKLFF. The DNA of the CDR3 is TGTGCCAGAAGGGACAATGAAAAACTGTTTTTT.

The chain has TRBV4-3 and TRBJ1-3, with D possibly matching TRBD1 (5 bases). Trimming shortened V by 0 bases and J by 3 bases, and 15 bases separated the two germline ends. The CDR3 runs 17 residues. Germline assignment: CDR1 LGHNA and CDR2 YSLEER. In nucleotides, the CDR3 is TGCGCCAGCAGCCAAGATAGGATCGCAGGGAATGGAAACACCATATATTTT. Translated, it gives CASSQDRIAGNGNTIYF.

This clonotype was detected only a few times. V usage is TRBV4-3 and J usage is TRBJ2-5, with 8 bases lining up with TRBD2. Germline-derived CDR1 and CDR2 are LGHNA and YSLEER. This CDR3 has 16 amino acids. V was clipped by 1 base and J by 1 base; unmatched bases: 5. CDR3 bases: TGCGCCAGCAGCCAAGCGACTAGCGCGCTCCAAGAGACCCAGTACTTC. It encodes CASSQATSALQETQYF.

The chain carries TRBV12-3 or TRBV12-4 and TRBJ1-1, with 7 bases that match TRBD1. V lost 6 bases and J lost 0; bases outside the gene matches: 13. The CDR3 extends over 17 amino acids. CDR3 in DNA: TGTGCCAGCAGCGCGAACAGGGGTCTGACCATGAACACTGAAGCTTTCTTT. It codes for CASSANRGLTMNTEAFF.

This clonotype was seen only a few times. The V and J genes are TRBV20-1 and TRBJ2-1; TRBD2 matches 9 bases. The junction had 13 bases not matched to a gene; V was cut back by 0 bases and J by 7 bases. The CDR3 is made up of 17 amino acids. Germline assignment: CDR1 DFQATT and CDR2 SNEGSKA (reference sequence). The CDR3: CSARDLVERTSENEQFF. For the CDR3, the DNA is TGCAGTGCTAGAGATCTGGTTGAGCGGACTAGCGAAAATGAGCAGTTCTTC.

Many counts were recorded for this clonotype. The V and J genes are TRBV7-3 and TRBJ2-3, with D maybe TRBD2 (6 bases). Germline V gives CDR1 SGHTA, CDR2 FQGTGA. CDR3 size: 13 residues. V was clipped by 1 base and J by 5 bases, with 7 bases between them. CDR3 sequence: CASSLMGGDTQYF. The CDR3 DNA sequence: TGTGCCAGCAGCTTAATGGGGGGAGATACGCAGTATTTT.

This clonotype was recorded a few times. Here the CDR3 reads CASSPSGGAWDTQYF. Written as DNA, the CDR3 is TGTGCCAGCAGTCCTAGCGGGGGGGCCTGGGATACGCAGTATTTT. The rearrangement uses TRBV12-3 or TRBV12-4 and TRBJ2-3; TRBD2 aligns across 12 bases. Trimming removed 5 bases from V and 6 bases from J; junction bases left unmatched: 6. The CDR3 sequence is 15 residues long.

This clonotype was observed a handful of times. The V gene is TRBV29-1, the J gene TRBJ1-1; TRBD1 aligns across 9 bases. This CDR3 is built from 13 residues. V shed 0 bases, J shed 5 bases, and the junction held 1 base outside the gene matches. Germline CDR1 SQVTM, CDR2 ANQGSEA. Here the CDR3 reads CSVEEGTGTEAFF. CDR3 in DNA: TGCAGCGTTGAAGAAGGGACAGGGACTGAAGCTTTCTTT. The full variable domain, completed using reference TRBV29-1 and TRBJ1-1, is SAVISQKPSRDICQRGTSLTIQCQVDSQVTMMFWYRQQPGQSLTLIATANQGSEATYESGFVIDKFPISRPNLTFSTLTVSNMSPEDSSIYLCSVEEGTGTEAFFGQGTRLTVV.

V is TRBV5-8 and J is TRBJ1-1; D gene unclear. CDR1 is SGHTS and CDR2 is YDEGEE in the germline V gene. The CDR3 runs 14 residues. Trimming shortened V by 7 bases and J by 1 base, and 14 bases separated the two germline ends. CDR3 bases: TGTGCCAGCGGCTGGCAGGCGGGGAACACTGAAGCTTTCTTT. This sequence encodes CASGWQAGNTEAFF.

The chain employs TRBV7-2 and TRBJ1-4; perhaps TRBD1 as D (6 bases). Deletions cut 5 bases from V and 7 bases from J, with 11 bases between. The CDR3 length is 13 residues. Per the germline V gene, CDR1 is SGHTA and CDR2 is FQGNSA. CDR3 region: CASSPGVGEKLFF. CDR3 nucleotide sequence: TGTGCCAGCAGCCCAGGGGTTGGTGAAAAACTGTTTTTT.

There are many counts of this clonotype. This chain uses TRBV24-1 with TRBJ2-1; TRBD1 agrees at 8 bases. The CDR3 is 12 amino acids. V was pared by 9 bases and J by 7 bases, with 4 bases of the junction left unmatched. Germline assignment: CDR1 KGHDR and CDR2 SFDVKD. CDR3 in DNA: TGTGCCACCCGGGGACAGGAGAATGAGCAGTTCTTC. Translation: CATRGQENEQFF.

CDR3 nucleotide sequence: TGTGCCAGCAGCCGTACAGGGGGTAATGAAAAACTGTTTTTT. This sequence encodes CASSRTGGNEKLFF. The chain uses TRBV7-6 and TRBJ1-4, with TRBD1 matching 8 bases. The CDR3 is made up of 14 amino acids. CDR1 and CDR2 from the germline V gene are SGHVS and FNYEAQ. V was pared by 5 bases and J by 4 bases, with 3 bases of the junction left unmatched.

V gene TRBV3-1 combines with J gene TRBJ1-2; D not certain. Germline V CDR1 and CDR2: LGHDT, YNNKEL (reference sequence). Trimming shortened V by 3 bases and J by 6 bases, and 11 bases separated the two germline ends. This CDR3 region has 13 residues. The CDR3 sequence: CASSHPSLDGYTF. CDR3 DNA sequence: TGTGCCAGCAGCCATCCCTCCCTAGATGGCTACACCTTC.

This clonotype turned up a few times. The gene calls are TRBV15 and TRBJ2-7; D is ambiguous. V lost 5 bases and J lost 7, with 12 bases in between. CDR3 length equals 12 residues. The V gene's germline CDR1 is LNHNV and CDR2 YYDKDF (reference sequence). The CDR3 DNA reads as TGTGCCACCAGCCGGACGCCCTTAGAGCAGTACTTC. Translated: CATSRTPLEQYF.

This chain connects TRBV12-5 to TRBJ1-5; D not certain. The CDR3 has 16 amino acids. The V gene's germline CDR1 is LGHNT and CDR2 FRNRAP. Trimming stripped 0 bases from V and 0 bases from J, with 9 bases between. The CDR3 region is CASGLVWADSNQPQHF. CDR3 bases: TGTGCTAGTGGTTTGGTTTGGGCCGATAGCAATCAGCCCCAGCATTTT.

This clonotype occurred many times. The V call is TRBV6-4, the J call TRBJ2-1, with 14 positions matching TRBD2. Germline V gene lookup returns CDR1 MRHNA and CDR2 SNTAGT. There are 15 residues in the CDR3. V was pared by 2 bases and J by 6 bases, with 0 bases of the junction left unmatched. The CDR3 spells CASSDGTSGGNEQFF. The CDR3 coding sequence is TGTGCCAGCAGTGACGGGACTAGCGGGGGCAATGAGCAGTTCTTC.

At least ten counts were recorded for this clonotype. The genes are TRBV9 and TRBJ2-3; no clear D. Trimming cost V 0 bases and J 0 bases, with 14 bases left between them. This CDR3 region has 17 residues. Germline CDR1 reads SGDLS; CDR2 reads YYNGEE. The CDR3 sequence: CASSVAGRTPSTDTQYF. The CDR3 bases are TGTGCCAGCAGCGTAGCTGGCAGAACCCCTAGCACAGATACGCAGTATTTT.

This clonotype was counted a few times. The rearrangement links TRBV2 to TRBJ2-5; 10 bases are shared with TRBD1. From germline, CDR1 is SNHLY and CDR2 FYNNEI. V trimming: 6 bases; J trimming: 4 bases; junction bases outside the gene matches: 14. The CDR3 has 17 residues. CDR3 region: CASSRSRDRGKGETQYF. The CDR3, as DNA: TGTGCCAGCAGCCGCAGCCGGGACAGGGGAAAGGGAGAGACCCAGTACTTC.

This clonotype was observed at least ten times. The genes are TRBV11-2 and TRBJ2-7; TRBD2 might be the D (5 bases). The V gene lost 1 base and the J gene lost 2 bases, with 15 bases spanning the gap. In germline, CDR1 is SGHAT, CDR2 FQNNGV. This CDR3 region has 16 residues. CDR3 loop: CASSLGEFTKTYEQYF. The DNA of the CDR3 is TGTGCCAGCAGCTTAGGGGAGTTTACCAAAACCTACGAGCAGTACTTC.

This clonotype was seen a few times. The V and J genes are TRBV6-2 or TRBV6-3 and TRBJ1-2, with D uncertain. This CDR3 is 11 amino acids long. Germline-derived CDR1 and CDR2 are MNHEY and SVGEGT. Trimming shortened V by 4 bases and J by 8 bases, and 8 bases separated the two germline ends. This CDR3 reads CASSLTPGYTF. The CDR3 DNA reads TGTGCCAGCAGTTTGACGCCGGGCTACACCTTC.

CDR3 DNA: TGCAGCGTAGCCGGACAGGGTGTTGAGCAGTACTTC. Protein product: CSVAGQGVEQYF. The chain is built from TRBV29-1 and TRBJ2-7, with TRBD1 matching 8 bases. Germline V CDR1 and CDR2: SQVTM, ANQGSEA. V shed 6 bases and J 7 bases; nucleotides not matched to a gene: 8. The CDR3 has 12 amino acids.